This T cell receptor beta chain stems from a study of blood T cell repertoires in COVID-19. Produced via immunoSEQ multiplex PCR; TCRdb's table is partial and in-frame only. The data show approximately 70,000 clones, 88% seen once. This clone was detected a few times. Per germline, CDR1 SGHRS and CDR2 YFSETQ. The CDR3 spans 16 residues. V lost 3 bases, J lost 3 bases, and 19 bases lay in between. This sequence joins TRBV5-1 and TRBJ2-7, with TRBD2 as a possible D gene (5 bases). The source of this sequence is a human donor in a cohort sampled during active COVID-19. Material: peripheral blood. The CDR3: CASSSDGWSRGYEQYF. The CDR3 DNA reads TGCGCCAGCAGCTCTGACGGGTGGAGTCGGGGCTACGAGCAGTACTTC.